This is a list of T cell receptor beta chains from one sample in a study of naive and memory T cell subsets. TCRdb processed the UMI-ligation and nested PCR reads anew with MiXCR; each CDR3 protein has one entry. Among roughly 130,000 distinct CDR3 sequences listed, 35% to 45% were seen once. The sequenced sample was central memory CD4+ T cells from blood. These receptors were obtained from a human donor in good health. CDR3s include the opening cysteine and the closing phenylalanine or tryptophan. A D gene is named only where the DNA matches it firmly. The size entry is marked missing in some rows and otherwise reads once, few, many or a size class.

v_call	clone_size	j_call	d_call	cdr3_aa	cdr3_nt
TRBV5-5	few	TRBJ1-2	.	CASSLEGTIYGYTF	TGTGCCAGCAGCTTGGAAGGGACAATCTATGGCTACACCTTC
TRBV7-2	.	TRBJ1-2	TRBD1	CASSSSVWTGTYGYTF	TGTGCCAGCAGCTCCTCGGTCTGGACAGGGACGTATGGCTACACCTTC
TRBV20-1	few	TRBJ2-1	TRBD2	CSAKTMGGRALSLSEQFF	TGCAGTGCAAAGACTATGGGCGGGAGGGCCCTTTCCCTAAGTGAGCAGTTCTTC
TRBV20-1	few	TRBJ1-5	.	CSAMGTASETQPQHF	TGCAGTGCTATGGGGACGGCCTCCGAAACCCAGCCCCAGCATTTT
TRBV18	.	TRBJ2-5	.	CASSPTEETQYF	TGTGCCAGCTCCCCTACCGAGGAGACCCAGTACTTC
TRBV6-1	.	TRBJ2-7	.	CASSEAREQYF	TGTGCCAGCAGTGAAGCGAGGGAGCAGTACTTC
TRBV20-1	.	TRBJ2-1	.	CSARDPRHNEQFF	TGCAGTGCTAGAGACCCCAGGCACAATGAGCAGTTCTTC
TRBV5-1	.	TRBJ1-6	.	CASRVDSGQNSPLHF	TGCGCCAGCAGAGTAGATTCGGGACAAAATTCACCCCTCCACTTT
TRBV6-6	few	TRBJ2-3	TRBD2	CAGGLGADTQYF	TGTGCCGGGGGACTAGGCGCAGATACGCAGTATTTT
TRBV30	many	TRBJ2-5	.	CAWIPGSAQETQYF	TGTGCCTGGATCCCCGGGAGCGCCCAAGAGACCCAGTACTTC
TRBV6-2/TRBV6-3	.	TRBJ1-2	.	CASTRAGTYGYTF	TGTGCCAGCACGCGGGCAGGGACCTATGGCTACACCTTC
TRBV7-9	.	TRBJ2-7	.	CASQPPWRMGVEQYF	TGTGCCAGCCAGCCGCCCTGGAGGATGGGGGTCGAGCAGTACTTC
TRBV5-1	.	TRBJ2-7	.	CASSFRQGGREQYF	TGCGCCAGCAGCTTTCGACAGGGAGGGCGCGAGCAGTACTTC
TRBV29-1	few	TRBJ2-1	.	CSVDSTGIYNEQFF	TGCAGCGTCGACAGTACGGGAATCTACAATGAGCAGTTCTTC
TRBV30	.	TRBJ1-1	.	CAWISVNTEAFF	TGTGCCTGGATTTCGGTGAACACTGAAGCTTTCTTT
TRBV6-5	.	TRBJ1-1	.	CASTQIKQGSTEAFF	TGTGCCAGCACCCAGATAAAACAGGGAAGTACTGAAGCTTTCTTT
TRBV4-3	few	TRBJ2-1	.	CASSQVLGEQFF	TGCGCCAGCAGCCAAGTTCTAGGCGAGCAGTTCTTC
TRBV20-1	many	TRBJ1-6	.	CSAREQTGNSPLHF	TGCAGTGCTAGAGAGCAAACAGGGAATTCACCCCTCCACTTT
TRBV2	few	TRBJ1-3	.	CASKETVTWSGNTIYF	TGTGCCAGCAAGGAGACAGTCACCTGGTCTGGAAACACCATATATTTT
TRBV9	.	TRBJ1-5	.	CASSDARVRGNQPQHF	TGTGCCAGCAGCGACGCCAGGGTCCGGGGCAATCAGCCCCAGCATTTT
TRBV28	.	TRBJ2-7	.	CASSDQDSSISYEQYF	TGTGCCAGCAGTGATCAGGACAGTAGTATTAGCTACGAGCAGTACTTC
TRBV28	.	TRBJ2-2	TRBD2	CASSLRLQREPGELFF	TGTGCCAGCAGTTTACGACTCCAGCGGGAGCCCGGGGAGCTGTTTTTT
TRBV24-1	few	TRBJ2-3	.	CATSDSGQRSVDTQYF	TGTGCCACCAGTGATTCCGGACAGAGAAGTGTAGATACGCAGTATTTT